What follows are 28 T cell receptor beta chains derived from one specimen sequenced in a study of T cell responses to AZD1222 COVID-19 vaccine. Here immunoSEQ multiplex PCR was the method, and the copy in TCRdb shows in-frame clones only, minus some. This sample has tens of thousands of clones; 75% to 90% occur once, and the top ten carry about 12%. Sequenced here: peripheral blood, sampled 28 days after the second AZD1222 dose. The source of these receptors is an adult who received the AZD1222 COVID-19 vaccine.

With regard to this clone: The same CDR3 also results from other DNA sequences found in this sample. The CDR3, as DNA: TGCGCCAGCAGCTTCCAGGAGACCCAGTACTTC. Its protein product is CASSFQETQYF. The chain is built from TRBV5-1 and TRBJ2-5; unclear D gene. V lost 2 bases, J lost 5 bases, and 4 bases lay in between. Germline loops: CDR1 SGHRS, CDR2 YFSETQ. The CDR3 loop spans 11 amino acids.

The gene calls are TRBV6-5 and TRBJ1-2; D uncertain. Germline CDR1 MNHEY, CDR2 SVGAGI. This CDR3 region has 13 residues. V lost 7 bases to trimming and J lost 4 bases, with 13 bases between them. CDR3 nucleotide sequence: TGTGCCAGCACCCCCTCCGGTGGCTATGGCTACACCTTC. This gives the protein CASTPSGGYGYTF.

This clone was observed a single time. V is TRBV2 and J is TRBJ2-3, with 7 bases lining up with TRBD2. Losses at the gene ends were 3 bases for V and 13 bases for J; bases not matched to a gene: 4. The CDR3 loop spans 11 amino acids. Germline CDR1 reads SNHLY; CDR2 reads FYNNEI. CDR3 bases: TGTGCCAGCAGTGAGTGGGAGGGGAAGTATTTT. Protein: CASSEWEGKYF.

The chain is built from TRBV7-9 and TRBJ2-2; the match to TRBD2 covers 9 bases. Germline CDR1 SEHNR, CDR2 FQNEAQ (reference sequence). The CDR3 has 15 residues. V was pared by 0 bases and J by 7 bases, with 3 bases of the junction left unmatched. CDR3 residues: CASSLAASGIGELFF. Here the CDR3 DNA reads TGTGCCAGCAGCTTAGCGGCTAGCGGGATCGGGGAGCTGTTTTTT.

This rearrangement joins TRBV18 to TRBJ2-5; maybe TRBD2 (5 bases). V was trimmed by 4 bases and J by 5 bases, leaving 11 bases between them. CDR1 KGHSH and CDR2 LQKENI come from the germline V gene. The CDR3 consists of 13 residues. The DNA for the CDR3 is TGTGCCAGCTCACACACACCGGGGGAGACCCAGTACTTC. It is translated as CASSHTPGETQYF.

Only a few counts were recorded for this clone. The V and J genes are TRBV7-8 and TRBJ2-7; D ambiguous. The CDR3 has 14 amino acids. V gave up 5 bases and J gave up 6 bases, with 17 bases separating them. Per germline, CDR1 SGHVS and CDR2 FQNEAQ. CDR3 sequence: CASSRGSGSGEQYF. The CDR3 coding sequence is TGTGCCAGCAGCCGAGGCAGTGGGTCCGGCGAGCAGTACTTC.

The CDR3 coding sequence is TGTGCCACCAGCAGAGTGGGGGGGAGTAGTCAGCCCCAGCATTTT. This gives the protein CATSRVGGSSQPQHF. V gene TRBV15 combines with J gene TRBJ1-5; maybe TRBD1 (5 bases). With 1 base removed from V and 6 bases from J, the gap between germline ends came to 13 bases. Germline-derived CDR1 and CDR2 are LNHNV and YYDKDF (reference sequence). CDR3 length: 15 amino acids.

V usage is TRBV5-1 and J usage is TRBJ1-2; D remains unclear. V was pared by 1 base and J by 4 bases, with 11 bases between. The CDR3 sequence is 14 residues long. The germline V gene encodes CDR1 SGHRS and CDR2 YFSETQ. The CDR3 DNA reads TGCGCCAGCAGCTTGAGCCAGAGCACCTATGGCTACACCTTC. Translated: CASSLSQSTYGYTF.

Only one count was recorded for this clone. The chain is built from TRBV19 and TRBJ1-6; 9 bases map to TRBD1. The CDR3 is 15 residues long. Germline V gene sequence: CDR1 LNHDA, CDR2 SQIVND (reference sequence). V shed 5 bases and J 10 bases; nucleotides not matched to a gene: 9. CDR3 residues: CASSSTTGGYSPLHF. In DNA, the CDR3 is TGTGCCAGTAGTTCGACGACAGGGGGATACTCACCCCTCCACTTT. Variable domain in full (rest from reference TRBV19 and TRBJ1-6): DGGITQSPKYLFRKEGQNVTLSCEQNLNHDAMYWYRQDPGQGLRLIYYSQIVNDFQKGDIAEGYSVSREKKESFPLTVTSAQKNPTAFYLCASSSTTGGYSPLHFGNGTRLTVT.

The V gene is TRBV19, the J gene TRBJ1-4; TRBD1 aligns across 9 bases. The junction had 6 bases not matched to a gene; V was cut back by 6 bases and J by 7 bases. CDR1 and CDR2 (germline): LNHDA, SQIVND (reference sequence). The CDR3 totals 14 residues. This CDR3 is CASSPDRGAEKLFF. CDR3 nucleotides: TGTGCCAGTAGCCCGGACAGGGGAGCTGAAAAACTGTTTTTT.

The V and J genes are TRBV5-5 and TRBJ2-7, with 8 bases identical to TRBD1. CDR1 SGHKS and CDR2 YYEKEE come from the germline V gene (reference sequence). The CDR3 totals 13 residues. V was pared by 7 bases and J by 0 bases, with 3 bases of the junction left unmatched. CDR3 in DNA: TGTGCCAGCCGGACAGGGTCCTCCTACGAGCAGTACTTC. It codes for CASRTGSSYEQYF.

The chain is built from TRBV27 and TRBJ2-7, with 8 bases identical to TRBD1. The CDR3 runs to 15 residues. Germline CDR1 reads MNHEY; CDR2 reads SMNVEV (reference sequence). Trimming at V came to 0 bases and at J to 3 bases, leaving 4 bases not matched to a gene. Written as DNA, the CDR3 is TGTGCCAGCAGTTTATCAACAGGGGGTATCTACGAGCAGTACGTC. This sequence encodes CASSLSTGGIYEQYV.

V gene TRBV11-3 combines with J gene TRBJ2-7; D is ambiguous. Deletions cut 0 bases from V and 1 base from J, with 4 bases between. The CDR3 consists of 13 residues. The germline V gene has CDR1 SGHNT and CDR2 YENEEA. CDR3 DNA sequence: TGTGCCAGCAGCTTAGACGGATCCTACGAGCAGTACGTC. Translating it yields CASSLDGSYEQYV.

CDR3 nucleotides: TGCGCCAGCAGCCCCTCGGGCGGGGGTGTGAACACTGAAGCTTTCTTT. Translated, it gives CASSPSGGGVNTEAFF. The chain couples TRBV4-1 to TRBJ1-1; weak D call: TRBD1 (5 bases). With 4 bases removed from V and 0 bases from J, the gap between germline ends came to 15 bases. From germline, CDR1 is MGHRA and CDR2 YSYEKL. The CDR3 sequence is 16 residues long.

The CDR3 sequence: CAWSNKGSGSYTF. In DNA, the CDR3 is TGTGCCTGGAGTAACAAGGGTTCCGGGAGCTACACCTTC. The chain combines TRBV30 with TRBJ1-2; D gene unclear. V lost 2 bases to trimming and J lost 9 bases, with 16 bases between them. CDR1 is GTSNPN and CDR2 is SVGIG in the germline V gene (reference sequence). The CDR3 length is 13 residues.

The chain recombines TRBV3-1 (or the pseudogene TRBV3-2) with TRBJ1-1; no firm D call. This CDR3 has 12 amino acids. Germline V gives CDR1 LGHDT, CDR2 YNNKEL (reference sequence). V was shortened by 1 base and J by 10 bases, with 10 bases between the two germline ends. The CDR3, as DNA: TGTGCCAGCAGCCAAGTTAGTGACCCAGCTTTCTTT. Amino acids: CASSQVSDPAFF.

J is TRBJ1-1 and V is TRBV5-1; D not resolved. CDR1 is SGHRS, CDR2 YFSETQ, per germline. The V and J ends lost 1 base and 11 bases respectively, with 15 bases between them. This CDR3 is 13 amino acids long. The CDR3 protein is CASSLPDAMEAFF. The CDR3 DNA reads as TGCGCCAGCAGCTTGCCAGACGCCATGGAGGCTTTCTTT. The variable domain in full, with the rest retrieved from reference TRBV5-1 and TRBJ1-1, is KAGVTQTPRYLIKTRGQQVTLSCSPISGHRSVSWYQQTPGQGLQFLFEYFSETQRNKGNFPGRFSGRQFSNSRSEMNVSTLELGDSALYLCASSLPDAMEAFFGQGTRLTVV.

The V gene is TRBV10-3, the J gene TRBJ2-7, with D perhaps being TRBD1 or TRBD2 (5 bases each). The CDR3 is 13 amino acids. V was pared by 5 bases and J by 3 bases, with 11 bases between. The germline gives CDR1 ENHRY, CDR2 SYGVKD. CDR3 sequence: CAISKEGRYEQYV. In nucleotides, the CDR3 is TGTGCCATCAGTAAAGAGGGACGCTACGAGCAGTACGTC.

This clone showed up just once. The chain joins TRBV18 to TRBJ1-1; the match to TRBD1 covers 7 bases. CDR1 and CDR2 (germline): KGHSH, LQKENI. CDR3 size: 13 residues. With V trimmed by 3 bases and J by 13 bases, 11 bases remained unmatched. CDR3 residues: CASSPYPTGFVFF. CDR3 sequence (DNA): TGTGCCAGCTCACCCTACCCGACAGGGTTCGTTTTCTTT.

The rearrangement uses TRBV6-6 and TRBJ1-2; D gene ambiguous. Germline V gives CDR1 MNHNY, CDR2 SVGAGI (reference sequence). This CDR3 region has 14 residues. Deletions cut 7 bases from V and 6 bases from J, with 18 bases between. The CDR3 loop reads CASIPEVRLNGYTF. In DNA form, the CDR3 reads TGTGCCAGCATTCCCGAGGTTAGGCTGAATGGCTACACCTTC.

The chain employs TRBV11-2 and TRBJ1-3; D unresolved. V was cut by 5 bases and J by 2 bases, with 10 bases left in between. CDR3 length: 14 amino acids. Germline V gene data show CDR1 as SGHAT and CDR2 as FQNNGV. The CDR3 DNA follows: TGTGCCAGCAGCCCCATGACTGCTGGAAACACCATATATTTT. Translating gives CASSPMTAGNTIYF.

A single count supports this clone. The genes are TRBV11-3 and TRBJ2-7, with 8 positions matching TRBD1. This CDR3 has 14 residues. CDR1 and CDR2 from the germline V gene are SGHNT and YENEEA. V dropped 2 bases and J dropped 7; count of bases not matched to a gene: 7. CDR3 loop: CASSLSPGGREQYV. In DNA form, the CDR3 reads TGTGCCAGCAGCTTATCGCCAGGGGGCCGTGAGCAGTACGTC.

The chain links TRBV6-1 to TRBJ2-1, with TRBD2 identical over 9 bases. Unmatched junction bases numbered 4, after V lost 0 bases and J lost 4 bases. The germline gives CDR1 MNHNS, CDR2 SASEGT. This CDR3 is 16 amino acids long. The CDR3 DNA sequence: TGTGCCAGCAGTGAAGCGAGTAGCGGGGGTTACAATGAGCAGTTCTTC. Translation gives CASSEASSGGYNEQFF.

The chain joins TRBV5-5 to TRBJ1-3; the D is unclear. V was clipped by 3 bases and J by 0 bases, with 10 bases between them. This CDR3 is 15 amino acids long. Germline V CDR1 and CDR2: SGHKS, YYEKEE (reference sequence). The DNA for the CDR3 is TGTGCCAGCAGCTCCCGCCGGGGCTCTGGAAACACCATATATTTT. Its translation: CASSSRRGSGNTIYF.

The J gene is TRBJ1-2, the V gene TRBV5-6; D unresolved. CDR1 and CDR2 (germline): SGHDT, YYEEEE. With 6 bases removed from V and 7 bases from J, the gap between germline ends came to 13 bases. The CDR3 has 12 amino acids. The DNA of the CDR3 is TGTGCCAGCATCCGAGAGGGTCGTGGCTACACCTTC. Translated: CASIREGRGYTF.

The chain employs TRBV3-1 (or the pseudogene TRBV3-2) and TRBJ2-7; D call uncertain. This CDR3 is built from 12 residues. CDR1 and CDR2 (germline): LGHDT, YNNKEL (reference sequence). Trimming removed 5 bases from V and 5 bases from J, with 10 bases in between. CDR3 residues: CASSVVLDEQYF. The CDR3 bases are TGTGCCAGCAGCGTCGTGTTAGACGAGCAGTACTTC.

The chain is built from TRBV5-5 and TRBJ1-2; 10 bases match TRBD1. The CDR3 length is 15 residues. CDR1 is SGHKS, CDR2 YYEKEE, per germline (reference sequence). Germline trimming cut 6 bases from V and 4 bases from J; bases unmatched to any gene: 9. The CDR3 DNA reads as TGTGCCAGCACGGGACAGGGGAGTATGGGCTATGGCTACACCTTC. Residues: CASTGQGSMGYGYTF.

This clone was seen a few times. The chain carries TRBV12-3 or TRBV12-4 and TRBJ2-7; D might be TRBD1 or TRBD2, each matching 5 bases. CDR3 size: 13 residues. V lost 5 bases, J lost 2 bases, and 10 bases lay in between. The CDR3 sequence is CASSMGRTYEQYV. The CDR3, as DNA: TGTGCCAGCAGTATGGGACGCACCTACGAGCAGTACGTC.